This entry lists 29 T cell receptor beta chains sequenced from one sample in a study of T cell responses to AZD1222 COVID-19 vaccine. Data came from immunoSEQ multiplex PCR; TCRdb stores just in-frame clones and leaves some out. The sample records around 140,000 clones, roughly nine tenths being singletons. The sample in question was peripheral blood, obtained on day 0 of AZD1222 vaccination. These receptors were obtained from an adult in good health.

The V and J genes are TRBV28 and TRBJ2-7; a possible D gene is TRBD2 (6 bases). Germline loops: CDR1 MDHEN, CDR2 SYDVKM. V lost 1 base, J lost 5 bases, and 12 bases lay in between. This CDR3 is built from 14 residues. This chain's CDR3 is CASSLFMGGDEQYF. CDR3 bases: TGTGCCAGCAGTTTATTCATGGGGGGAGACGAGCAGTACTTC.

The J gene is TRBJ1-6, the V gene TRBV19; the match to TRBD1 covers 7 bases. The V segment lost 5 bases and the J segment 10 bases; nucleotides outside the gene matches: 11. The length of the CDR3 is 15 residues. Germline loops: CDR1 LNHDA, CDR2 SQIVND (reference sequence). CDR3 loop: CASSPATGSRSPLHF. For the CDR3, the DNA is TGTGCCAGTAGTCCTGCGACAGGGAGTAGATCACCCCTCCACTTT.

The chain carries TRBV5-1 and TRBJ2-1; 12 nucleotides match TRBD2. CDR3 length equals 14 residues. V dropped 1 base and J dropped 7; count of bases not matched to a gene: 0. CDR1 and CDR2 (germline): SGHRS, YFSETQ. Here the CDR3 DNA reads TGCGCCAGCAGCTTGACTAGCGGGAGGAATGAGCAGTTCTTC. This sequence encodes CASSLTSGRNEQFF.

The chain is built from TRBV19 and TRBJ1-1; D remains ambiguous. The CDR3 contains 11 residues. Germline loops: CDR1 LNHDA, CDR2 SQIVND (reference sequence). V was cut by 7 bases and J by 7 bases, with 10 bases left in between. CDR3: CASTKSGEAFF. The CDR3 bases are TGTGCCAGTACCAAATCGGGTGAAGCTTTCTTT.

The J gene is TRBJ1-5, the V gene TRBV30, with D unclear. In germline, CDR1 is GTSNPN, CDR2 SVGIG (reference sequence). This CDR3 spans 14 amino acids. V was cut by 0 bases and J by 2 bases, with 8 bases left in between. The CDR3 reads CAWSVMGGNQPQHF. CDR3 DNA sequence: TGTGCCTGGAGTGTGATGGGAGGCAATCAGCCCCAGCATTTT.

DNA of the CDR3: TGTGCCAGCAGTGAATGGGGGCAGGGGAAAGATACGCAGTATTTT. Translated: CASSEWGQGKDTQYF. The rearrangement uses TRBV25-1 and TRBJ2-3, with D perhaps TRBD1 (6 bases). Germline V gene lookup returns CDR1 MGHDK and CDR2 SYGVNS. The ends were cut back, 1 base at V and 5 bases at J, with 13 bases in the middle. This CDR3 is built from 15 residues.

This clone was detected only once. The chain recombines TRBV7-9 with TRBJ2-2; D not resolved. CDR3 size: 14 residues. Germline V gene data show CDR1 as SEHNR and CDR2 as FQNEAQ (reference sequence). V was pared by 1 base and J by 6 bases, with 9 bases between. The DNA of the CDR3 is TGTGCCAGCAGCTTAGAGCCCTGGCCCGGGGAGCTGTTTTTT. Amino acids: CASSLEPWPGELFF.

This chain joins TRBV12-3 or TRBV12-4 and TRBJ2-1; the D is unclear. This CDR3 has 11 amino acids. V gave up 7 bases and J gave up 10 bases, with 11 bases separating them. The CDR3 DNA reads TGTGCCAGCACACTGACCCCCGAGCAGTTCTTC. This translates into CASTLTPEQFF.

Notes on this clone: One junction end does not reproduce the germline sequence, and a read error may be involved. This rearrangement joins TRBV5-5 to TRBJ2-7, with 8 bases fitting TRBD1. The germline V gene has CDR1 SGHKS and CDR2 YYEKEE (reference sequence). This CDR3 contains 14 residues. The CDR3, as DNA: TGTGCCAGCAGCCGGACAGGGACCTCCGACGAGCAGTACTTC. It translates to CASSRTGTSDEQYF.

CDR3 in DNA: TGTGCCATCAGTGAACCCGGGACAGGGGTGTATGGCTACACCTTC. This translates into CAISEPGTGVYGYTF. The chain has TRBV10-3 and TRBJ1-2; TRBD1 aligns across 10 bases. Germline-derived CDR1 and CDR2 are ENHRY and SYGVKD. With 3 bases clipped from V and 5 bases from J, the junction kept 6 bases outside the gene matches. This CDR3 has 15 residues.

V and J are TRBV10-1 and TRBJ1-5; 7 bases are a match to TRBD1. The length of the CDR3 is 17 residues. Trimming at V came to 4 bases and at J to 7 bases, leaving 16 bases not matched to a gene. CDR1 and CDR2 (germline): WNHNN, SYGVQD (reference sequence). CDR3 in amino acids: CASSARQGALLLQPQHF. Written as DNA, the CDR3 is TGCGCCAGCAGTGCAAGACAGGGAGCTCTGTTGTTGCAGCCCCAGCATTTT.

The chain links TRBV4-1 to TRBJ1-2; D possibly corresponds to TRBD1 (5 bases). The V gene's germline CDR1 is MGHRA and CDR2 YSYEKL. V was shortened by 4 bases and J by 12 bases, with 24 bases between the two germline ends. This CDR3 spans 15 amino acids. The CDR3 protein is CASSPPFGGRSIHTF. The CDR3 DNA reads TGCGCCAGCAGCCCGCCCTTCGGGGGTCGTAGTATCCACACCTTC.

The sample holds one count of this clone. This sequence joins TRBV18 and TRBJ2-2, with 7 bases fitting TRBD2. This CDR3 is built from 13 residues. V lost 8 bases, J lost 5 bases, and 5 bases stayed unmatched. Germline CDR1 KGHSH, CDR2 LQKENI. This CDR3 is CASRDGGTGELFF. CDR3 bases: TGTGCCAGCCGCGACGGGGGGACCGGGGAGCTGTTTTTT.

CDR3 loop: CASSSGPSNQPQHF. The CDR3 DNA follows: TGTGCCAGCAGCTCGGGCCCCTCTAATCAGCCCCAGCATTTT. V and J are TRBV11-2 and TRBJ1-5; D gene ambiguous. The CDR3 has 14 residues. Germline V gene sequence: CDR1 SGHAT, CDR2 FQNNGV. The V end was cut by 4 bases, the J end by 4 bases, with 11 bases between.

This clone was recorded only once. The chain joins TRBV7-9 to TRBJ2-5; 7 nucleotides agree with TRBD1. V was clipped by 8 bases and J by 3 bases; unmatched bases: 18. Germline CDR1 and CDR2: SEHNR and FQNEAQ (reference sequence). There are 17 residues in the CDR3. The CDR3 bases are TGTGCCAGCTACCAAACCGATATACAGGGGAGCGAAGAGACCCAGTACTTC. Translation gives CASYQTDIQGSEETQYF.

CDR3 nucleotide sequence: TGTGCCAGCAGCCCCCCGGGACCTAAAAACAATGAGCAGTTCTTC. It specifies CASSPPGPKNNEQFF. The chain is built from TRBV7-3 and TRBJ2-1, with D perhaps given as TRBD1 or TRBD2 (5 bases each). The CDR3 spans 15 residues. CDR1 and CDR2 from the germline V gene are SGHTA and FQGTGA. The V and J ends lost 5 bases and 5 bases respectively, with 16 bases between them.

This chain connects TRBV27 to TRBJ2-7, with TRBD2 as a possible D gene (5 bases). Germline V gives CDR1 MNHEY, CDR2 SMNVEV (reference sequence). V lost 2 bases, J lost 1 base, and 6 bases lay in between. The CDR3 totals 13 residues. The CDR3 region is CASSLTGSYEQYF. The CDR3 bases are TGTGCCAGCAGTTTAACGGGGTCCTACGAGCAGTACTTC.

The V call is TRBV27, the J call TRBJ2-1; D may be TRBD2 (5 bases). CDR1 is MNHEY and CDR2 is SMNVEV in the germline V gene (reference sequence). The CDR3 runs 13 residues. Trimming pared 3 bases from V and 9 bases from J, leaving 12 bases between. CDR3 bases: TGTGCCAGCAGTTTGTGGGTCGAGGGTGAGCAGTTCTTC. As protein: CASSLWVEGEQFF.

This clone was detected only once. The chain recombines TRBV4-1 with TRBJ2-1; possible D gene TRBD1, 5 bases. In germline, CDR1 is MGHRA, CDR2 YSYEKL. The CDR3 length is 13 residues. Trimming took 6 bases from V and 1 from J, leaving 7 bases between them. CDR3 in DNA: TGCGCCAGCAGGGGGCCTTCCTACAATGAGCAGTTCTTC. It specifies CASRGPSYNEQFF.

CDR3 coding DNA: TGTGCCAGCAGTTACCCTCTTAATGCAGCGGGAGGTATTACAGATACGCAGTATTTT. Amino acid sequence: CASSYPLNAAGGITDTQYF. The chain carries TRBV6-2 or TRBV6-3 and TRBJ2-3; 9 positions match TRBD2. The germline CDR1 and CDR2 sequences are MNHEY and SVGEGT. This CDR3 is built from 19 residues. V shed 2 bases and J 3 bases; nucleotides not matched to a gene: 15.

The rearrangement uses TRBV7-3 and TRBJ2-2; D gene ambiguous. CDR3 length equals 13 residues. With 7 bases removed from V and 3 bases from J, the gap between germline ends came to 9 bases. Germline CDR1 SGHTA, CDR2 FQGTGA. The CDR3 is CASKPSHTGELFF. CDR3 DNA: TGTGCCAGCAAACCTTCCCACACCGGGGAGCTGTTTTTT.

The chain links TRBV12-5 to TRBJ2-1; TRBD2 agrees at 7 bases. The CDR3 covers 18 residues. V was clipped by 0 bases and J by 2 bases; unmatched bases: 10. Germline-derived CDR1 and CDR2 are LGHNT and FRNRAP. The CDR3 DNA is TGTGCTAGTGGTTTGGTCCCCTTCGGCGGGAGCGCCTACAATGAGCAGTTCTTC. This translates into CASGLVPFGGSAYNEQFF.

The chain combines TRBV27 with TRBJ2-7; perhaps TRBD1 as D (6 bases). This CDR3 has 16 amino acids. Germline V lookup: CDR1 MNHEY, CDR2 SMNVEV (reference sequence). V shed 5 bases and J shed 4 bases, with 21 bases lying between them. In DNA, the CDR3 is TGTGCCAGCAGTCCCCTGGTAGGTTCAGGGGATTACGAGCAGTACTTC. This codes for CASSPLVGSGDYEQYF.

CDR3 coding DNA: TGTGCCAGCAGTGAATCCTGGGGCGTAGACAATGAGCAGTTCTTC. Translated, it gives CASSESWGVDNEQFF. This rearrangement joins TRBV2 to TRBJ2-1, with D tentatively TRBD1 (5 bases). Germline V gene sequence: CDR1 SNHLY, CDR2 FYNNEI. The CDR3 runs 15 residues. The V end lost 2 bases, the J end lost 5 bases, and 13 bases lay between the germline ends.

This clone has just one count. The chain is built from TRBV7-9 and TRBJ1-4, with 8 bases fitting TRBD1. With V trimmed by 1 base and J by 3 bases, 10 bases remained unmatched. Germline assignment: CDR1 SEHNR and CDR2 FQNEAQ (reference sequence). This CDR3 comprises 18 residues. CDR3 loop: CASSLGLPKQGANEKLFF. The CDR3 DNA reads TGTGCCAGCAGCTTAGGGCTACCTAAACAGGGGGCTAATGAAAAACTGTTTTTT.

This chain joins TRBV19 and TRBJ2-7; D might be TRBD1 (6 bases). The germline V and J ends were trimmed by 2 bases and 2 bases, with 16 bases remaining between them. Germline-derived CDR1 and CDR2 are LNHDA and SQIVND (reference sequence). The CDR3 consists of 16 residues. The CDR3 bases are TGTGCCAGTAGTATAAAGAGGACAGAGGGTACCTACGAGCAGTACTTC. This encodes CASSIKRTEGTYEQYF.

The rearrangement joins TRBV6-6 to TRBJ2-7, with D hard to call. Trimming took off 7 bases at V and 0 bases at J, with 16 bases between the two ends. CDR3 size: 15 residues. CDR1 and CDR2 from the germline V gene are MNHNY and SVGAGI (reference sequence). The DNA for the CDR3 is TGTGCCAGCACCAGGAGTCGGGTAAGCTCCTACGAGCAGTACTTC. This encodes CASTRSRVSSYEQYF.

The chain couples TRBV28 to TRBJ1-5; TRBD1 agrees at 9 bases. With 4 bases clipped from V and 6 bases from J, the junction kept 1 base outside the gene matches. Germline V gene sequence: CDR1 MDHEN, CDR2 SYDVKM. The CDR3 has 13 residues. The CDR3 sequence is CASSYRGLQPQHF. As DNA, the CDR3 is TGTGCCAGCAGTTACAGGGGGCTTCAGCCCCAGCATTTT. Full variable domain (rest looked up from reference TRBV28 and TRBJ1-5): DVKVTQSSRYLVKRTGEKVFLECVQDMDHENMFWYRQDPGLGLRLIYFSYDVKMKEKGDIPEGYSVSREKKERFSLILESASTNQTSMYLCASSYRGLQPQHFGDGTRLSIL.

The chain has TRBV30 and TRBJ2-7; tentatively, D is TRBD2 (6 bases). Germline CDR1 reads GTSNPN; CDR2 reads SVGIG (reference sequence). This CDR3 region has 11 residues. The V end lost 5 bases, the J end lost 1 base, and 6 bases lay between the germline ends. The CDR3 nucleotides read TGTGCCTGGGGGAGGTCCTACGAGCAGTACTTC. Translation gives CAWGRSYEQYF.